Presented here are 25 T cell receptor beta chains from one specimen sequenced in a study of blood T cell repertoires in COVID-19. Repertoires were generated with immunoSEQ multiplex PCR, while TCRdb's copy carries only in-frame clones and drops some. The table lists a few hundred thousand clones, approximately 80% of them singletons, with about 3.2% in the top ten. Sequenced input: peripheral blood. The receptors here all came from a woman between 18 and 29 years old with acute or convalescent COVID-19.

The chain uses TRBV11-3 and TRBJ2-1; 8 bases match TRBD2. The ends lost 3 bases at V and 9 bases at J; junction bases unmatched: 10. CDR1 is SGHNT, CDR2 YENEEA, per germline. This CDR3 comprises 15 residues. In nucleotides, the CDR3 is TGTGCCAGCAGCTTGACGGGAGGGCCCCGTGGTGAGCAGTTCTTC. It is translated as CASSLTGGPRGEQFF.

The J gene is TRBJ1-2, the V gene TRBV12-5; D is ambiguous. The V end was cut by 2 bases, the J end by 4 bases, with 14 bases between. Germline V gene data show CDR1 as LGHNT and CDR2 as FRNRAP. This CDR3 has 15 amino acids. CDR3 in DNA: TGTGCTAGTGGTTTGATGATGGGTGAGGGCTATGGCTACACCTTC. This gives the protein CASGLMMGEGYGYTF.

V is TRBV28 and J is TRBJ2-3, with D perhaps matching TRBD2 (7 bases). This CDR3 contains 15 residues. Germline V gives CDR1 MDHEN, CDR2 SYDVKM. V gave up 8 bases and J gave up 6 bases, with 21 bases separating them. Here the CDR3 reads CASRGGGRTRDTQYF. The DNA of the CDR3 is TGTGCCAGCCGTGGGGGCGGGAGAACGCGGGATACGCAGTATTTT.

CDR3 loop: CASSPAVEVYEQYF. In DNA, the CDR3 is TGCGCCAGCAGTCCCGCGGTTGAGGTTTACGAGCAGTACTTC. The rearrangement links TRBV10-2 to TRBJ2-7; D remains ambiguous. V was pared by 5 bases and J by 4 bases, with 15 bases between. The CDR3 is 14 residues long. CDR1 WSHSY and CDR2 SAAADI come from the germline V gene.

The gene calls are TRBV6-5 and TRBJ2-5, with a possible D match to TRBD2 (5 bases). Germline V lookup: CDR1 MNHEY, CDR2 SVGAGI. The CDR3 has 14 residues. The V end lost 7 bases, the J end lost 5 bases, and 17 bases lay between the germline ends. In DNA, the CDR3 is TGTGCCAGCAAGAAGGGCCCACGGAGGGAGACCCAGTACTTC. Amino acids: CASKKGPRRETQYF.

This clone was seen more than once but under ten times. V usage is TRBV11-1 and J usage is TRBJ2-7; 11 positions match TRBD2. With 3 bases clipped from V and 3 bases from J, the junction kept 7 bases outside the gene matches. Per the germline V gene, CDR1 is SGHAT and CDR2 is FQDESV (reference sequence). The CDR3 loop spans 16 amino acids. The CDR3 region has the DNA TGTGCCAGCAGCTTTGGGGGGACTAGCGGAAACTACGAGCAGTACTTC. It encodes CASSFGGTSGNYEQYF.

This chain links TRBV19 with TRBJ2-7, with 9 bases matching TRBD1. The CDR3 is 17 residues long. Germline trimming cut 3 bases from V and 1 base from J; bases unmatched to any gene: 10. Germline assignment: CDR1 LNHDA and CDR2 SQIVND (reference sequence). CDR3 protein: CASSIEGTGTGSYEQYF. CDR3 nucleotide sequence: TGTGCCAGTAGTATTGAGGGAACCGGGACAGGGTCCTACGAGCAGTACTTC.

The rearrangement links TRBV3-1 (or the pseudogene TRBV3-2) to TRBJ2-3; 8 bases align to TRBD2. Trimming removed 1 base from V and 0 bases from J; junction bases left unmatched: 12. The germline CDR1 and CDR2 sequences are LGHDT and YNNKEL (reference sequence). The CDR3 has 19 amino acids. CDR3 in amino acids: CASSQGFTSGLDSTDTQYF. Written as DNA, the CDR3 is TGTGCCAGCAGCCAAGGTTTCACTAGCGGCCTCGATAGCACAGATACGCAGTATTTT.

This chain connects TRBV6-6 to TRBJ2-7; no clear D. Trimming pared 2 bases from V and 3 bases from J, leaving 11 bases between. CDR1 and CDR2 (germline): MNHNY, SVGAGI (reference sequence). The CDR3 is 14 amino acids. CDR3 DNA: TGTGCCAGCAGTTACGAAACTTCGGGCTACGAGCAGTACTTC. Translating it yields CASSYETSGYEQYF.

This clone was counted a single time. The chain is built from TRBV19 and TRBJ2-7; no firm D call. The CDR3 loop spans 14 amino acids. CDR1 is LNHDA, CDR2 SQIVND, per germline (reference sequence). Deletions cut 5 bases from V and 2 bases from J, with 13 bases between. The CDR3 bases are TGTGCCAGTAGTGTCAACCTAGAAACCTACGAGCAGTACTTC. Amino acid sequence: CASSVNLETYEQYF. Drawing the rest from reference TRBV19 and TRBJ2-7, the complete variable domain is DGGITQSPKYLFRKEGQNVTLSCEQNLNHDAMYWYRQDPGQGLRLIYYSQIVNDFQKGDIAEGYSVSREKKESFPLTVTSAQKNPTAFYLCASSVNLETYEQYFGPGTRLTVT.

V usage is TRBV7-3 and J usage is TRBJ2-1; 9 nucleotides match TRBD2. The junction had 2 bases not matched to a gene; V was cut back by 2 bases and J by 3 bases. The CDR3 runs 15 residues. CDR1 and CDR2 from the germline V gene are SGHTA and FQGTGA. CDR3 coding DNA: TGTGCCAGCAGCTTAGTAGCGGGGGACTACAATGAGCAGTTCTTC. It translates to CASSLVAGDYNEQFF. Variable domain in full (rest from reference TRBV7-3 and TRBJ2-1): GAGVSQTPSNKVTEKGKYVELRCDPISGHTALYWYRQSLGQGPEFLIYFQGTGAADDSGLPNDRFFAVRPEGSVSTLKIQRTERGDSAVYLCASSLVAGDYNEQFFGPGTRLTVL.

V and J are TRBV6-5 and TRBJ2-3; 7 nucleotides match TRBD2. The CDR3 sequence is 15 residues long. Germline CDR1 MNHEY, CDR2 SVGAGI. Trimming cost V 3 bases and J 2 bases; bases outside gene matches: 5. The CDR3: CASSYKGGHTDTQYF. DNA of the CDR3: TGTGCCAGCAGTTATAAGGGAGGGCACACAGATACGCAGTATTTT.

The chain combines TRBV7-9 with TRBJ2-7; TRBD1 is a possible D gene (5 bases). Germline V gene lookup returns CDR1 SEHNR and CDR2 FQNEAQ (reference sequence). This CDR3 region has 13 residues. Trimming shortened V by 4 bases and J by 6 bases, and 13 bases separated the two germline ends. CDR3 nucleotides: TGTGCCAGCAGCTCCTCAGGGATGAGCGAGCAGTACTTC. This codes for CASSSSGMSEQYF.

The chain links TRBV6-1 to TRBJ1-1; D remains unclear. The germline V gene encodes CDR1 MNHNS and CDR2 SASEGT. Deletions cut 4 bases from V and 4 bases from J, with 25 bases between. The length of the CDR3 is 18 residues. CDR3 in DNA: TGTGCCAGCAGTGGAACGGACGGACTCAGCTTTCCTGGCACTGAAGCTTTCTTT. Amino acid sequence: CASSGTDGLSFPGTEAFF.

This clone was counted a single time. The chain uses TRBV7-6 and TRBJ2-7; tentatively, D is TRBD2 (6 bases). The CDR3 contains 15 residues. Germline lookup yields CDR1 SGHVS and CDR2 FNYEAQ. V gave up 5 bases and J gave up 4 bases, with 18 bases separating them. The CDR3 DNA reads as TGTGCCAGCAGCCGGACTACCCAAAAGGGGTACGAGCAGTACTTC. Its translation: CASSRTTQKGYEQYF.

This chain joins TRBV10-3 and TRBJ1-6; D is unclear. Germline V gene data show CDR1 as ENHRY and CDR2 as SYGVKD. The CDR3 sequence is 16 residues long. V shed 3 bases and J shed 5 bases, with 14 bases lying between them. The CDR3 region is CAISEGSGLNNSPLHF. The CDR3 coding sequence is TGTGCCATCAGTGAAGGCTCAGGCCTTAATAATTCACCCCTCCACTTT.

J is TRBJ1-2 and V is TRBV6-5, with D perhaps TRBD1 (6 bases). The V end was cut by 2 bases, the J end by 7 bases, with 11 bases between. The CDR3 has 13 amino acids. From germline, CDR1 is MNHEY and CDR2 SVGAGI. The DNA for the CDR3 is TGTGCCAGCAGTTACCACACAGGGTCTGGCTACACCTTC. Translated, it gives CASSYHTGSGYTF.

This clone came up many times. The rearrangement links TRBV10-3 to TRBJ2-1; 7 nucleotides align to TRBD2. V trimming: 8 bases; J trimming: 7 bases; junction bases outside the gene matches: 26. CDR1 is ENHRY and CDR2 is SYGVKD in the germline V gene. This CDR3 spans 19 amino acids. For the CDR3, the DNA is TGTGCCATCGAAGCGGCGAGGCGCGGCGGGAGTAGTAGTAGAAATGAGCAGTTCTTC. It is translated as CAIEAARRGGSSSRNEQFF.

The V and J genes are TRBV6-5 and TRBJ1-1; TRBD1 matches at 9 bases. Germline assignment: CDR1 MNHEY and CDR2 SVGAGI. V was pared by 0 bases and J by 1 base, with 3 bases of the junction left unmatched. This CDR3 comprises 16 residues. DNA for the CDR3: TGTGCCAGCAGTTACTCCCTGACAGGGGGGAACACTGAAGCTTTCTTT. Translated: CASSYSLTGGNTEAFF.

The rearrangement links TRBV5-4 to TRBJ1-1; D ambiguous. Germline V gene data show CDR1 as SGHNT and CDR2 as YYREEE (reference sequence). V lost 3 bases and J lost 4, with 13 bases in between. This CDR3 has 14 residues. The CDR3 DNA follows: TGTGCCAGCAGCTCGTCTGAGAGTTCCACTGAAGCTTTCTTT. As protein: CASSSSESSTEAFF.

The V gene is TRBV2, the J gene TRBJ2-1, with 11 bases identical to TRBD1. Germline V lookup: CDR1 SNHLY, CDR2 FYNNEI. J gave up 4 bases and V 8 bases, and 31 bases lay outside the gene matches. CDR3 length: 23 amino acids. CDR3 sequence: CASRIPGQGGVAAIASLYNEQFF. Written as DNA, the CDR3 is TGTGCCAGCCGCATCCCGGGACAGGGGGGGGTAGCGGCTATTGCCTCCTTATACAATGAGCAGTTCTTC. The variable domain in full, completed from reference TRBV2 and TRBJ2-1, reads EPEVTQTPSHQVTQMGQEVILRCVPISNHLYFYWYRQILGQKVEFLVSFYNNEISEKSEIFDDQFSVERPDGSNFTLKIRSTKLEDSAMYFCASRIPGQGGVAAIASLYNEQFFGPGTRLTVL.

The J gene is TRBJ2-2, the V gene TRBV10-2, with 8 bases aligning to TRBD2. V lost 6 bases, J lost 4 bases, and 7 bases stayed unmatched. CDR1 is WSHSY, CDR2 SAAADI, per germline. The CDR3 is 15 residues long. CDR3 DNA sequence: TGCGCCAGCAGAACCTCCGGGGGGGGCACCGGGGAGCTGTTTTTT. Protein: CASRTSGGGTGELFF.

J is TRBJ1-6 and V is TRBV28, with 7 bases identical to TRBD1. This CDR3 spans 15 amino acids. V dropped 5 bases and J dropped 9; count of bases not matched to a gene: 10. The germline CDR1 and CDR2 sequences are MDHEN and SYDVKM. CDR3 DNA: TGTGCCAGCAGTCAAGGGACAGAAAGGGGTTCACCCCTCCACTTT. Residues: CASSQGTERGSPLHF.

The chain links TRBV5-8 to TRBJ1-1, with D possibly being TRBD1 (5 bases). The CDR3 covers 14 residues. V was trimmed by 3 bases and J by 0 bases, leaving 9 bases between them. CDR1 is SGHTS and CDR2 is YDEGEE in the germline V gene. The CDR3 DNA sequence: TGTGCCAGCAGCTGGGGGGGTGTGAACACTGAAGCTTTCTTT. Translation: CASSWGGVNTEAFF.

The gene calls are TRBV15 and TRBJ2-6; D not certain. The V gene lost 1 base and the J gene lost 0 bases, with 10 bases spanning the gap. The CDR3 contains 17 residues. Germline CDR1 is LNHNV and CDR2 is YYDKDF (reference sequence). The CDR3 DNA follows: TGTGCCACCAGCAGAGCAATAGAAAACTCTGGGGCCAACGTCCTGACTTTC. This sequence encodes CATSRAIENSGANVLTF.